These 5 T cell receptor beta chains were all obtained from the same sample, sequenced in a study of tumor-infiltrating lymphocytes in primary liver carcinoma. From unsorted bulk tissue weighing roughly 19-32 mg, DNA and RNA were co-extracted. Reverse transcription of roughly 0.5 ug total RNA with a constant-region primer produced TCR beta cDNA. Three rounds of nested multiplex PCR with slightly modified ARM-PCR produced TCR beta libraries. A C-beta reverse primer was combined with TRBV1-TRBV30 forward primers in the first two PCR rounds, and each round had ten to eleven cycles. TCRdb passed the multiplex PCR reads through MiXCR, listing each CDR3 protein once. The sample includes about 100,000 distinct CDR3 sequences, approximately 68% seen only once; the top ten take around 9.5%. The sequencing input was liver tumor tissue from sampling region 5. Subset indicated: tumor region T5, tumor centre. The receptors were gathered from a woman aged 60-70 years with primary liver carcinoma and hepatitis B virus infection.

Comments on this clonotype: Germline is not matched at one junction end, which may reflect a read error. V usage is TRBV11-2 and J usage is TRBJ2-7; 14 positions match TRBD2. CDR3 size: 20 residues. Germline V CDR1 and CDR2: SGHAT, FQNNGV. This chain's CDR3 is CASSVVSRLAGGQKPYEHYF. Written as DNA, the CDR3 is TGTGCCAGCAGCGTCGTTTCCCGACTAGCGGGAGGGCAGAAACCCTACGAGCACTACTTC.

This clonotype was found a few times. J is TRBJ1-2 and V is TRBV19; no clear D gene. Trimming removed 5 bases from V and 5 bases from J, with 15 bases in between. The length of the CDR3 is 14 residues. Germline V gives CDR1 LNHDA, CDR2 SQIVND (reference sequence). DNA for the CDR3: TGTGCCAGTAGTCAAACATCGCCAAGATATGGCTACACCTTC. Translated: CASSQTSPRYGYTF.

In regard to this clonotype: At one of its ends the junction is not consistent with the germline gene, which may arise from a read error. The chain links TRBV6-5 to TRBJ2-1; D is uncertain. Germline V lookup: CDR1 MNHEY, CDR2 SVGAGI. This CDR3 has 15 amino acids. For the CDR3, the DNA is TGTACCAGCAGTCCCGGGCAGCCGATCTACAACGAGCAGTTCTTC. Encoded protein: CTSSPGQPIYNEQFF.

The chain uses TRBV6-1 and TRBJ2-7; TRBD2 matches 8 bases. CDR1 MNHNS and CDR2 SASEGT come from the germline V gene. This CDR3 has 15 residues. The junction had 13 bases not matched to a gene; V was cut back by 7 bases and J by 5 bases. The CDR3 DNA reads TGTGCCAGCAATCCAACGGGGGGGGATTCCCACGAGCAGTACTTC. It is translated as CASNPTGGDSHEQYF.

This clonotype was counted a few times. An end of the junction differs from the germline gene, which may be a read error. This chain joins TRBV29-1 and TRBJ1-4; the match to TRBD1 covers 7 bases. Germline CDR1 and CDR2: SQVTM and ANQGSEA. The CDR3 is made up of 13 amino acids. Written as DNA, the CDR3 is TGCAGCGCAACCGGGACAGTGGGAGAAAAATTGTTTTTT. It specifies CSATGTVGEKLFF. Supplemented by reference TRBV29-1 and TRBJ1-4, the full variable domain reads SAVISQKPSRDICQRGTSLTIQCQVDSQVTMMFWYRQQPGQSLTLIATANQGSEATYESGFVIDKFPISRPNLTFSTLTVSNMSPEDSSIYLCSATGTVGEKLFFGSGTQLSVL.